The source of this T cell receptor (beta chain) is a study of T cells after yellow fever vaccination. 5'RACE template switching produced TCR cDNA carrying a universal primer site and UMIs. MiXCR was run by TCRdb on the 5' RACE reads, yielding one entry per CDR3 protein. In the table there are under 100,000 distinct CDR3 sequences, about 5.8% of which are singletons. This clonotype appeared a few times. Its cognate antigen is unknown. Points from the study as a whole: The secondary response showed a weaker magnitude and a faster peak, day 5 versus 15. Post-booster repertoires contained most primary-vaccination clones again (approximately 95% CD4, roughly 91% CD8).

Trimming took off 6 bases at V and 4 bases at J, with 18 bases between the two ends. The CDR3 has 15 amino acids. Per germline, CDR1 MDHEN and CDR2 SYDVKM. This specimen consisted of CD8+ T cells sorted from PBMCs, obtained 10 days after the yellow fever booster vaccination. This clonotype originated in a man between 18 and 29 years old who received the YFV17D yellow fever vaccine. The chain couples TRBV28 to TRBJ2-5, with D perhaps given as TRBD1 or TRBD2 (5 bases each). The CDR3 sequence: CASRGRGLLRETQYF. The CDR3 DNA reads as TGTGCCAGCAGGGGACGTGGACTCTTACGAGAGACCCAGTACTTC. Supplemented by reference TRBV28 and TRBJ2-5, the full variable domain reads DVKVTQSSRYLVKRTGEKVFLECVQDMDHENMFWYRQDPGLGLRLIYFSYDVKMKEKGDIPEGYSVSREKKERFSLILESASTNQTSMYLCASRGRGLLRETQYFGPGTRLLVL.